This T cell receptor (beta chain) is from a study of T cell responses to AZD1222 COVID-19 vaccine. Whole-study results and caveats: Donors were mostly white British, more females; clonal diversity possibly underestimated. Spike-specific TCR breadth and depth both grew after two AZD1222 doses.

Second doses were pooled across both intervals (about 4 or about 12 weeks). With regard to this clone: As yet, its antigen is unknown.

The method was immunoSEQ multiplex PCR; TCRdb's version includes in-frame clones alone and lacks a portion of them. The repertoire has 100,000 to 130,000 clones, about 85% of them found once; the top ten carry around 4.7%. Sample: peripheral blood, taken 28 days after the second AZD1222 dose. This TCR was sampled from an adult who received the AZD1222 COVID-19 vaccine.

CDR3: CSVVDGMGSSGNTIYF. The CDR3 coding sequence is TGCAGCGTTGTAGATGGTATGGGCAGCTCTGGAAACACCATATATTTT. The chain uses TRBV29-1 and TRBJ1-3; D is uncertain. This CDR3 spans 16 amino acids. Trimming left V 4 bases short and J 0 bases short, with 16 bases between. Germline-derived CDR1 and CDR2 are SQVTM and ANQGSEA.